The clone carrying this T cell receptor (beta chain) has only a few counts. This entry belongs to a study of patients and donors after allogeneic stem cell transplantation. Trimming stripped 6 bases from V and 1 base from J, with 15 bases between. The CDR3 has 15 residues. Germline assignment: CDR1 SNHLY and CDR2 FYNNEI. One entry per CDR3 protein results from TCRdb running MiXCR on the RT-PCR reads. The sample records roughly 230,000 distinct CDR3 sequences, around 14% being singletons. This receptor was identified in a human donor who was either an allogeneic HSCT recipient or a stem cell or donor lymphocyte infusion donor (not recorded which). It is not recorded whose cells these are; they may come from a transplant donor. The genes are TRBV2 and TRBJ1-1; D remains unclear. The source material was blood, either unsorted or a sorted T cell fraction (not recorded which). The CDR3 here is CASSAMRRRNTEAFF. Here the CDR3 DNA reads TGTGCCAGCAGCGCCATGAGGAGGCGGAACACTGAAGCTTTCTTT. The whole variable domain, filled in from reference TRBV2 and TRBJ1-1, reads EPEVTQTPSHQVTQMGQEVILRCVPISNHLYFYWYRQILGQKVEFLVSFYNNEISEKSEIFDDQFSVERPDGSNFTLKIRSTKLEDSAMYFCASSAMRRRNTEAFFGQGTRLTVV.